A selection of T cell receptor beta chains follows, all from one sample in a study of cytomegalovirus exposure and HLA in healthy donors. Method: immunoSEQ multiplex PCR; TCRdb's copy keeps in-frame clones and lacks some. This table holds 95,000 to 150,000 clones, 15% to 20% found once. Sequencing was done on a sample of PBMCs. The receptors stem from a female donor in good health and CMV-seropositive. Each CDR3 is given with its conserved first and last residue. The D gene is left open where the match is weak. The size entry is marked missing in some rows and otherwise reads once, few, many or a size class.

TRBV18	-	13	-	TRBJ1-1	CASSPSSPTEAFF	TGTGCCAGCTCACCCTCTAGCCCCACTGAAGCTTTCTTT
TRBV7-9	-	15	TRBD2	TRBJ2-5	CASSLTSGGQETQYF	TGTGCCAGCAGCTTGACTAGCGGGGGCCAAGAGACCCAGTACTTC
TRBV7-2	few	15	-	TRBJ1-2	CASSLDFRGQYGYTF	TGTGCCAGCAGCTTGGATTTTAGAGGGCAATATGGCTACACCTTC
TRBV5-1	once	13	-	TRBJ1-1	CASSWGVSTEAFF	TGCGCCAGCAGCTGGGGAGTCAGTACTGAAGCTTTCTTT
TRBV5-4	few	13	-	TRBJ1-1	CASSLTEHTEAFF	TGTGCCAGCAGCTTGACAGAACATACTGAAGCTTTCTTT
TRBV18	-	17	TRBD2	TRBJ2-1	CASSPRLAGVSYNEQFF	TGTGCCAGCTCACCACGGCTAGCGGGGGTATCCTACAATGAGCAGTTCTTC
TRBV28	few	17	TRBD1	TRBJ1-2	CASSYPGQRFISGGYTF	TGTGCCAGCAGTTATCCGGGACAGCGTTTTATTTCGGGCGGCTACACCTTC
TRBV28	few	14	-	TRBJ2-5	CASSLSGMRETQYF	TGTGCCAGCAGTTTATCGGGGATGCGTGAGACCCAGTACTTC
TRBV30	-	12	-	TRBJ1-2	CAWSRQGYRYTF	TGTGCCTGGAGTCGGCAGGGCTATCGCTACACCTTC
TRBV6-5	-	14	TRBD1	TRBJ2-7	CAILTGGVYSEQYF	TGTGCCATCCTGACAGGGGGCGTTTATAGCGAGCAGTACTTC
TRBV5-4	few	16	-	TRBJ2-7	CASSLEGGVPSYEQYF	TGTGCCAGCAGCTTGGAGGGGGGGGTCCCGAGCTACGAGCAGTACTTC
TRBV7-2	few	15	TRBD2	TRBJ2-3	CASSLVLAESDTQYF	TGTGCCAGCAGCTTAGTTCTAGCGGAGTCAGATACGCAGTATTTT
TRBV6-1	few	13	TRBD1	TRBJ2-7	CASSYRGEWEQYF	TGTGCCAGCAGCTACAGGGGGGAGTGGGAGCAGTACTTC
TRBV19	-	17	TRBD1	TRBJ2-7	CASSKAKTGVFAYEQYF	TGTGCCAGTAGTAAGGCTAAAACAGGGGTCTTCGCCTACGAGCAGTACTTC
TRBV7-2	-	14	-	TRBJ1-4	CASSPGRVGEKLFF	TGTGCCAGCAGCCCGGGCAGGGTGGGGGAAAAACTGTTTTTT
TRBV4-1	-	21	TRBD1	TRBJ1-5	CASSQDMLQIRRTGVNQPQHF	TGCGCCAGCAGCCAAGACATGCTACAAATCCGAAGGACAGGGGTGAATCAGCCCCAGCATTTT
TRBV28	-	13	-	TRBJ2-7	CASSSLRTGELFF	TGTGCCAGCAGCTCTCTTAGGACGGGAGAACTGTTCTTC
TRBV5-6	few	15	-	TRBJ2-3	CASSPSTGRSDTQYF	TGTGCCAGCAGCCCATCGACAGGACGGTCAGATACGCAGTATTTT
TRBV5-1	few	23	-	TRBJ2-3	CASSFLFVWPTTASNGGTDTQYF	TGCGCCAGCAGCTTCTTATTTGTATGGCCTACTACGGCTAGCAACGGAGGAACAGATACGCAGTATTTT
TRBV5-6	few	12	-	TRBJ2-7	CASSLGAYEQYF	TGTGCCAGCAGCTTGGGCGCCTACGAGCAGTACTTC
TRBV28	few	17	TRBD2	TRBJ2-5	CASSQSPAAGVGETQYF	TGTGCCAGCAGTCAATCACCGGCAGCGGGAGTTGGAGAGACCCAGTACTTC
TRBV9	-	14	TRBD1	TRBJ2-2	CASSVRTGTGELFF	TGTGCCAGCAGCGTGCGGACAGGGACCGGGGAGCTGTTTTTT
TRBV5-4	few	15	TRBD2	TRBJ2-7	CASSSGTSGDYEQYF	TGTGCCAGCAGCTCCGGGACTAGCGGGGACTACGAGCAGTACTTC
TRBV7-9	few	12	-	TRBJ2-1	CASSFPVNEQFF	TGTGCCAGCAGCTTTCCGGTGAATGAGCAGTTCTTC
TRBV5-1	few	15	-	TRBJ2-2	CASSVSGDRTGELFF	TGCGCCAGCAGCGTATCAGGGGACCGAACCGGGGAGCTGTTTTTT
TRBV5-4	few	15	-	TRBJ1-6	CASSLGPGSNSPLHF	TGTGCCAGCAGCTTGGGGCCAGGGTCGAATTCACCCCTCCACTTT
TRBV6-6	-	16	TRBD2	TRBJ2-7	CASSYSGYQREIGQYF	TGTGCCAGCAGTTACTCGGGGTACCAGCGGGAGATCGGGCAGTACTTC
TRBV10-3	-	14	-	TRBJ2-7	CAISRQVYSHEQYF	TGTGCCATCAGCAGACAGGTTTATTCCCACGAGCAGTACTTC
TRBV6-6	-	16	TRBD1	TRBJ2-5	CASSYSPGQGQETQYF	TGTGCCAGCAGTTACTCCCCGGGACAGGGTCAAGAGACCCAGTACTTC
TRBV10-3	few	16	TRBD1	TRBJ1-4	CAISEFQGATNEKLFF	TGTGCCATCAGTGAGTTTCAGGGGGCAACTAATGAAAAACTGTTTTTT
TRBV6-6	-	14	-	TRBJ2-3	CASRIYRFTDTQYF	TGTGCCAGCAGAATTTACAGGTTCACAGATACGCAGTATTTT
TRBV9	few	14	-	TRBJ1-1	CASSVVSMNTEAFF	TGTGCCAGCAGCGTAGTTTCTATGAACACTGAAGCTTTCTTT
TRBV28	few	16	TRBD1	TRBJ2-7	CASRPTPGQGSYEQYF	TGTGCCAGCAGACCAACCCCGGGACAGGGGTCCTACGAGCAGTACTTC
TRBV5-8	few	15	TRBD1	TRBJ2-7	CASSFPRDRFYEQYF	TGTGCCAGCAGCTTCCCTAGGGACAGGTTCTACGAGCAGTACTTC
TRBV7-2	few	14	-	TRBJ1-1	CASSHSSLYTEAFF	TGTGCCAGCAGCCATTCATCACTATACACTGAAGCTTTCTTT
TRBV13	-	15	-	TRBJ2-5	CASSKMGGLEETQYF	TGTGCCAGCAGCAAAATGGGGGGTTTGGAAGAGACCCAGTACTTC
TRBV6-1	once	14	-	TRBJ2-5	CASSGWGVTETQYF	TGTGCCAGCAGTGGATGGGGGGTCACGGAGACCCAGTACTTC
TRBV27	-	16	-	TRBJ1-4	CASSFAPRATNEKLFF	TGTGCCAGCAGTTTTGCACCGAGAGCAACTAATGAAAAACTGTTTTTT
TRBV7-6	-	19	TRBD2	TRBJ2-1	CASSERGLAGPYLGNEQFF	TGTGCCAGCAGCGAGAGGGGACTAGCGGGACCCTACCTCGGCAATGAGCAGTTCTTC
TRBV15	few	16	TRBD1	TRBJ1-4	CATSKGQGARGEKLFF	TGTGCCACCAGCAAGGGGCAGGGGGCTAGGGGTGAAAAACTGTTTTTT